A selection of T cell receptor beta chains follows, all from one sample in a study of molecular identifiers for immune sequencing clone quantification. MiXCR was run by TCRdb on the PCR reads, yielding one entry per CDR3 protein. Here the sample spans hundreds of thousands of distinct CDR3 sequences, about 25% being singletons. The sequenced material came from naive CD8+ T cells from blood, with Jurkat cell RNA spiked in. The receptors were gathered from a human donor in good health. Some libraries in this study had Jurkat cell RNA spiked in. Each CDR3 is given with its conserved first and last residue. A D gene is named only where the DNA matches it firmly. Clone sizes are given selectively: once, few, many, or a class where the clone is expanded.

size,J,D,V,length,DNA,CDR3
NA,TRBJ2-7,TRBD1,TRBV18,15,TGTGCCAGCTCACCTGCCGGGACAGGGGTAGGCGAGCAGTACTTC,CASSPAGTGVGEQYF
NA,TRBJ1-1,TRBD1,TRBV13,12,TGTGCCAGCAGCTCGTCCGGGGACAGAGCTTTCTTT,CASSSSGDRAFF
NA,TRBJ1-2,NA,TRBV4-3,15,TGCGCCAGCAGCCAAGATAGTTATTTTAACTATGGCTACACCTTC,CASSQDSYFNYGYTF
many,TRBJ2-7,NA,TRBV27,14,TGTGCCAGCAGCATCGGACAGACCTCCTACGAGCAGTACTTC,CASSIGQTSYEQYF
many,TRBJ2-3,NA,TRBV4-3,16,TGCGCCAGCAGCCAAGATTCCAGGGCGAGCACAGATACGCAGTATTTT,CASSQDSRASTDTQYF
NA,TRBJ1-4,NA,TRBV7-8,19,TGTGCCAGCAGCTTAGGGAGACAGACGAGAATACGAAGTAATGAAAAACTGTTTTTT,CASSLGRQTRIRSNEKLFF
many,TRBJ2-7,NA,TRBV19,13,TGTGCCAGTAGTATCGGACTGGCTTACGAGCAGTACTTC,CASSIGLAYEQYF
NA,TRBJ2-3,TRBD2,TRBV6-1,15,TGTGCCAGCAGTGATAGTAGCGGGAGGGCAGATACGCAGTATTTT,CASSDSSGRADTQYF
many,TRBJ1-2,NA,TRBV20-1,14,TGCAGTGCTAGGACCCGGGACTGGGGGTATGGCTACACCTTC,CSARTRDWGYGYTF
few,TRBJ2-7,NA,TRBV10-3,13,TGTGCCAGTAGGGGAATCGAGGCCTACGAGCAGTACTTC,CASRGIEAYEQYF
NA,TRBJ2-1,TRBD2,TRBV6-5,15,TGTGTCAGCAGTTACTCGACTAGCGGGAGTGAAGAGCAGTTCTTC,CVSSYSTSGSEEQFF
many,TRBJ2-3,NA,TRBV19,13,TGTGCCAGCAGCTCGGGTAGCACAGATACGCAGTATTTT,CASSSGSTDTQYF
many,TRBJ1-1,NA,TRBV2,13,TGTGCCAGCAGTGTAGGGCGAACCACTGAAGCTTTCTTT,CASSVGRTTEAFF
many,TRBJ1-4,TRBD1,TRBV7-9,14,TGTGCCAGCAGCCCGGACAGGGGGGATGAAAAACTGTTTTTT,CASSPDRGDEKLFF
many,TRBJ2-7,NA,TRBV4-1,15,TGCGCCAGCAGCCCAGGGACCGCTCTATCCTACGAGCAGTACTTC,CASSPGTALSYEQYF
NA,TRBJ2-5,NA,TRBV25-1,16,TGTGCCAGCAGTGAATGGGTAGGGCATAACCAAGAGACCCAGTACTTC,CASSEWVGHNQETQYF
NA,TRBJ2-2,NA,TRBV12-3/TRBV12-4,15,TGTGCCAGCAGGAAAGCCCACTCGAACACCGGGGAGCTGTTTTTT,CASRKAHSNTGELFF
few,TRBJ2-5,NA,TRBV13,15,TGTGCCAGCAGCTTAGGGCGGATGACTCAAGAGACCCAGTACTTC,CASSLGRMTQETQYF
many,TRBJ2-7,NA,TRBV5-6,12,TGTGCCAGCAGCTTGGGACAGCTCGAGCAGTACTTC,CASSLGQLEQYF
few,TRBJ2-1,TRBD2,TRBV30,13,TGTGCCTGGAGTGAAATTAGCGGGGGCGAGCAGTTCTTC,CAWSEISGGEQFF
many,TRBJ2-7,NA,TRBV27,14,TGTGCCAGCAGTTCAGGGGGAGGATCCTACGAGCAGTACTTC,CASSSGGGSYEQYF
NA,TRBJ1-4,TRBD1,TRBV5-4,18,TGTGCCAGCAGCTTGCCCTCTTCTATGACAGGGGAGCAAGAAAAACTGTTTTTT,CASSLPSSMTGEQEKLFF
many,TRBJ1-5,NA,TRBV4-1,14,TGCGCCAGCAGCCAAGGATGGGGGAATCAGCCCCAGCATTTT,CASSQGWGNQPQHF
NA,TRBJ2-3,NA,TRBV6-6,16,TGTGCCAGCAGTCACGTGAGTCGAGGGGGCACAGATACGCAGTATTTT,CASSHVSRGGTDTQYF
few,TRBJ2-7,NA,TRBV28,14,TGTGCCAGCAGGTACAGGGGAGGTACGAACGAGCAGTACTTC,CASRYRGGTNEQYF
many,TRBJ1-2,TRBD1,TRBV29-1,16,TGCAGCGTTGAAGGTATCGGGACAGGGGCTAACTATGGCTACACCTTC,CSVEGIGTGANYGYTF
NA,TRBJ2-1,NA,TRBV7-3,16,TGTGCCAGCAGCCCCTCGTTAGCGAGTTCCTACAATGAGCAGTTCTTC,CASSPSLASSYNEQFF
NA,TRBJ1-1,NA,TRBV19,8,TGTGCGAACACTGAAGCTTTCTTT,CANTEAFF